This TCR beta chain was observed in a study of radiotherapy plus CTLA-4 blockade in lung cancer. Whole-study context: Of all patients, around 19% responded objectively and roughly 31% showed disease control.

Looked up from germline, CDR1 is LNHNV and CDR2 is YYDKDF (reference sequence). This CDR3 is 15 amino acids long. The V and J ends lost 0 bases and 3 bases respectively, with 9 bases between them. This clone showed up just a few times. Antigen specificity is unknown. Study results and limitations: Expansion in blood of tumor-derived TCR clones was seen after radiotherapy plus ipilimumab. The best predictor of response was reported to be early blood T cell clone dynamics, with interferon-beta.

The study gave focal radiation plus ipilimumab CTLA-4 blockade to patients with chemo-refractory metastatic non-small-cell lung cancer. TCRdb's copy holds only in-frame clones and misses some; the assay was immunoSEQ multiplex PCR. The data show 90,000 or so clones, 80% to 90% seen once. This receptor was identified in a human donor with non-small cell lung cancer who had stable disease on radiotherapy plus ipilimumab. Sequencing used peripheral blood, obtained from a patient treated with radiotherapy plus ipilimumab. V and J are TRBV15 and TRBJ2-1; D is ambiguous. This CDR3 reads CATSRDWTSYNEQFF. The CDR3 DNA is TGTGCCACCAGCAGAGACTGGACGAGCTACAATGAGCAGTTCTTC. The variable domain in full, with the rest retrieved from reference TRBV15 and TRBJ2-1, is DAMVIQNPRYQVTQFGKPVTLSCSQTLNHNVMYWYQQKSSQAPKLLFHYYDKDFNNEADTPDNFQSRRPNTSFCFLDIRSPGLGDTAMYLCATSRDWTSYNEQFFGPGTRLTVL.